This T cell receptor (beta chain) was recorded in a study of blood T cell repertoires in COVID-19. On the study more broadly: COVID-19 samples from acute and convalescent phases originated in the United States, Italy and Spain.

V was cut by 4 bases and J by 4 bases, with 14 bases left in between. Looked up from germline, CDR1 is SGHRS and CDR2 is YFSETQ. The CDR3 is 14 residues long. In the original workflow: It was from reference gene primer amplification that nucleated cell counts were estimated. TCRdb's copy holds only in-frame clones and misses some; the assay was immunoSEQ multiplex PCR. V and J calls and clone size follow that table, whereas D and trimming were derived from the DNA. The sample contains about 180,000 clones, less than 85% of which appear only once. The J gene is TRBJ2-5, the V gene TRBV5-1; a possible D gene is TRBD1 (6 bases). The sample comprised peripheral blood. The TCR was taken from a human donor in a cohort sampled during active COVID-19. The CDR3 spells CASSPSGGVETQYF. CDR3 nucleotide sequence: TGCGCCAGCAGCCCGAGTGGGGGCGTAGAGACCCAGTACTTC.